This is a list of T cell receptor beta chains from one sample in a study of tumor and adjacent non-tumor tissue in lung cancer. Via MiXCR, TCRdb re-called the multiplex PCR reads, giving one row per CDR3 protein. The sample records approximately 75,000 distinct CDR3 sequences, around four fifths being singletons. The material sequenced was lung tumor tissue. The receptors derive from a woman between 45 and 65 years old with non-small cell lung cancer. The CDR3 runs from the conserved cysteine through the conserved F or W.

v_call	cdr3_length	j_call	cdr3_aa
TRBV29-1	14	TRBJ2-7	CGFISGWAIHEQYF
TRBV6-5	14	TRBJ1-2	CASSCSRQGSGYTF
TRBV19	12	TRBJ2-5	CASTPGLETQYF
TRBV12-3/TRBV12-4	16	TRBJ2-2	CGSSYLYIEATGKLFF
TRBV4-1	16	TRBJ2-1	CASSQELVISYNELFF
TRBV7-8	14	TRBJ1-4	CASSPTGLGEKLFF
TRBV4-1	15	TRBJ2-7	CASSRPGTNSYEQYF
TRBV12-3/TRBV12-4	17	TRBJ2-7	CAISSQAGLAGRYEQYF
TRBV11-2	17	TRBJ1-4	CVSSFPQGRPSWEKLLF
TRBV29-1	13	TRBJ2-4	CSVFEPGVVIQYF
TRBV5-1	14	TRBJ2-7	CASSGGASSCEQYF
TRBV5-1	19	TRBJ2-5	CASSLRPTWTSGILETQYF
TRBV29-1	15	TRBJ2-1	CSVTREAVTYNEQVF
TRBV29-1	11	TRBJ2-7	CSVTDAYEKYF
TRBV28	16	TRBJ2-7	CASSFVGGTGTYEQYF
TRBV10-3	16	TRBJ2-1	CAVSESGTSVLNEQFF
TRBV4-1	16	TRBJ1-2	CASNQEGRPSGNGYTF
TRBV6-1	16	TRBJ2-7	CASSEADGTSRVKQYF
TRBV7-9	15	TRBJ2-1	CASSLLAEVKNEQFF
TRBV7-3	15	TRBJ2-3	CASSPGGGPTDTQYF
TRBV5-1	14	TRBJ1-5	CASSLEAGDQPQHF
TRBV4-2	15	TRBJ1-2	CASSQGAGNPYGYAF
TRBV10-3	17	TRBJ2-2	CAISALAGDSRKRELFF
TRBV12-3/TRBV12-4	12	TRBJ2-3	CASSPTGTKQCF
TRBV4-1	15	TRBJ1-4	CDSSQVSGSSEKLFF
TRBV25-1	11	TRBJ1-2	CASRFGGGYTF
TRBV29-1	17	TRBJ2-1	CSFEGGDRVVSYNKQFF
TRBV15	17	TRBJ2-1	CATSNFGGGSSYNEQFF
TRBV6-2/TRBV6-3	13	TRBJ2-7	CASNRDSWYEQYF
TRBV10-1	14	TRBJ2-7	CATSDPGKGYEQYF
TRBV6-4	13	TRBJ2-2	CAGSEGDTGELFF
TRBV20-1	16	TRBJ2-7	CSARGGLAGISYEQYF
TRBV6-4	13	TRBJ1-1	CARSNSENTEAFF